This TCR beta chain stems from a study of blood T cells in healthy people across ages (dated by TCRdb to the mid-2010s). As for the study more broadly: In model experiments, template switching captured roughly one uniquely barcoded TCR beta cDNA molecule for every two T cells. To avoid experimental bias, donors of different ages were randomly spread across the sequencing lanes. Donors were grouped into four age groups: young (average about 15 years), middle-aged (39), aged (around 60) and long-lived (less than 85). Using the same blood draw, the study looked at two additional independent replicas of 1 million unique cDNA reads for two donors, one aged 18 to 29 and the other aged 80 or older. Age-related changes in TCR beta repertoire diversity were measured in the study by deep sequencing normalized with unique cDNA molecular identifiers.

The table lists this clonotype with a few counts. Its antigen is currently not known. There are no base qualities to consult, and no much larger clone falls within one base. Broad study findings and their caveats: Compared with the aged group, the long-lived group had more naive CD4+ T cells, fewer expanded clones and increased TCR diversity, a pattern suggesting age selection. Estimates of total diversity based on one million sequenced T cells were regarded as lower bounds and as underestimates. As age increased, observed TCR beta diversity per million T cells dropped in a roughly linear way, and a significant reduction was already evident by age 40. Conclusive comparison of naive and antigen-experienced compartments was prevented by the profiling of bulk unsorted PBMCs. The percentage of naive T cells measured by flow cytometry correlated strongly with observed TCR beta diversity. The CMV infection status of donors was not known, potentially confounding age-related changes in expanded clonotypes.

V ends up 4 bases short and J 3 bases short, with an unmatched junction base count of 9. Reading the germline V gene gives CDR1 MGHRA and CDR2 YSYEKL. Counted from cysteine to phenylalanine, this CDR3 has 15 amino acids. The read is trimmed to its CDR3 DNA, 45 bases read in frame from base 1. The donors were about 40 Caucasian individuals from Russia, aged roughly 6 to 100 years, who were systemically healthy. Each donor gave roughly 9.5 milliliters of peripheral blood, collected into EDTA-treated Vacutainer tubes. PBMCs were isolated by Ficoll-Paque density-gradient centrifugation, with at least 7 million obtained per sample. Total RNA, at least 6 micrograms per sample, was extracted from PBMCs with Trizol reagent. For every donor, an aliquot of PBMCs went through flow cytometry to measure the percentages of naive CD45RAhigh/CD27high T cells. Library prep was done by 5' RACE. Sequencing was carried out with an Illumina HiSeq 2500. A second PCR of 7 to 11 cycles was performed with a sample-barcoded 5' primer and a J-beta primer mix. A template-switch 5' adaptor carrying 12 random nucleotides introduced a unique molecular identifier onto each TCR beta cDNA molecule. Each sample yielded at least 3 million CDR3-containing paired-end reads. First-strand cDNA synthesis was performed from all RNA using the Mint cDNA synthesis kit, with priming by a TRBC-specific oligonucleotide. All cDNA was treated with uracil-DNA glycosylase and then went through a first 18-cycle PCR with the universal primers M1SS and BC2_uni_R. Concerning the study's data processing: For normalization, 1 million high-quality reads, each with a distinct molecular identifier, were randomly selected from each sample. Instead of being binned into consensus sequences, reads with shared molecular identifiers were discarded. MiTCR, with a Q25 quality threshold and the strictest error-elimination algorithm, was used for CDR3 identification, clonotype clustering and error correction. A nonparametric unseen species model using Euler transformation provided a lower-bound estimate of total TCR beta diversity. TCRdb's own reprocessing of the public reads used fastp at Q25 and MiXCR and kept productive beta chains. CDR3 protein sequences are deduplicated, and each keeps its most common genes and DNA. The authors' filters were not applied to this entry. This sample lists roughly 1,300,000 distinct CDR3 sequences; approximately 59% were detected once. The ten largest account for over 6.5% of the sample.

The specimen was blood. This receptor chain uses TRBV4-1 and TRBJ2-7; 7 middle bases align to TRBD2. The sequence was collected from a man between 18 and 35 years old in good health. The CDR3 protein sequence reads: CASSPILARGYEQYF. The nucleotide sequence is TGCGCCAGCAGCCCCATACTAGCGAGGGGCTACGAGCAGTACTTC.